The text below deals with one T cell receptor (beta chain). The junction had 0 bases not matched to a gene; V was cut back by 1 base and J by 13 bases. The CDR3 extends over 11 amino acids. From the RT-PCR reads, TCRdb called clonotypes with MiXCR, one entry per CDR3 protein. There are 800,000 to 1,000,000 distinct CDR3 sequences in the sample; over 15% occur only once, and around 6% lies in the top ten. The data originate from a study of patients and donors after allogeneic stem cell transplantation. This TCR was sampled from a human donor who was either an allogeneic HSCT recipient or a stem cell or donor lymphocyte infusion donor (not recorded which). It is not recorded whose cells these are; they may come from a transplant donor. The source material was blood, either unsorted or a sorted T cell fraction (not recorded which). This rearrangement joins TRBV12-3 or TRBV12-4 to TRBJ1-4; TRBD1 agrees at 7 bases. Here the CDR3 DNA reads TGTGCCAGCAGTTTAGACAGGGGACTGTTTTTT. It is translated as CASSLDRGLFF.